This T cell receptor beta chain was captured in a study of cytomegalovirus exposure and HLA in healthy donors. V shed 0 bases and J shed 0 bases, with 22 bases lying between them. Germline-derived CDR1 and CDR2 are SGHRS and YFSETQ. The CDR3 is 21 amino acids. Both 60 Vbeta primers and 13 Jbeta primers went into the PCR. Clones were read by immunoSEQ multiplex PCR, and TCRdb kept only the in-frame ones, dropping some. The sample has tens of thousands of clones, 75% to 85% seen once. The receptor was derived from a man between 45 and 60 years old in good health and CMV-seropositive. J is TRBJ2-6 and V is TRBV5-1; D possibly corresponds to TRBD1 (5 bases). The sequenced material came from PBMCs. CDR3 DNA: TGCGCCAGCAGCTTGGCCTTGCTTGAGGACATCGGGCCCTCTGGGGCCAACGTCCTGACTTTC. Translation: CASSLALLEDIGPSGANVLTF.